The 10 T cell receptor beta chains given below trace back to one sample, sequenced in a study of T cell changes during pregnancy in multiple sclerosis. The table came from immunoSEQ multiplex PCR; TCRdb's copy has only in-frame clones and leaves some out. The sample includes tens of thousands of clones, 92% of them seen just once. Sequencing was performed on peripheral blood, taken in the second trimester of pregnancy. The receptors shown here come from a female donor with multiple sclerosis, enrolled in a pregnancy study.

The rearrangement links TRBV28 to TRBJ1-1; TRBD1 is a possible D gene (6 bases). The CDR3 is made up of 13 amino acids. The V and J ends lost 6 bases and 5 bases respectively, with 13 bases between them. Germline CDR1 and CDR2: MDHEN and SYDVKM. The CDR3 sequence is CASRLDRRTEAFF. For the CDR3, the DNA is TGTGCCAGCAGGCTCGACAGGCGTACTGAAGCTTTCTTT.

The chain links TRBV6-6 to TRBJ2-7, with TRBD1 matching over 8 bases. The CDR3 is 14 residues long. Germline values: CDR1 MNHNY, CDR2 SVGAGI (reference sequence). Trimming cost V 6 bases and J 0 bases; bases outside gene matches: 4. Written as DNA, the CDR3 is TGTGCCAGCAGATATACAGGGGGCTCCTACGAGCAGTACTTC. Its protein product is CASRYTGGSYEQYF.

The rearrangement joins TRBV7-2 to TRBJ1-1, with D perhaps matching TRBD1 (5 bases). V gave up 8 bases and J gave up 1 base, with 14 bases separating them. CDR1 is SGHTA and CDR2 is FQGNSA in the germline V gene. The CDR3 spans 14 residues. CDR3 sequence (DNA): TGTGCCAGCTCGAAGGGGAGGGAGAACACTGAAGCTTTCTTT. This sequence encodes CASSKGRENTEAFF.

CDR3 in amino acids: CASSTGDPDSGNTIYF. The CDR3 DNA sequence: TGCGCCAGCAGTACAGGGGATCCAGACTCTGGAAACACCATATATTTT. This chain connects TRBV10-1 to TRBJ1-3; 7 bases match TRBD1. Trimming took 5 bases from V and 0 from J; bases not matched to a gene: 7. CDR1 WNHNN and CDR2 SYGVQD come from the germline V gene (reference sequence). The CDR3 is made up of 16 amino acids.

The chain combines TRBV18 with TRBJ2-6; 7 bases match TRBD1. After removal of 0 bases from V and 1 base from J, the junction contained 0 bases not matched to a gene. Germline CDR1 reads KGHSH; CDR2 reads LQKENI. The CDR3 is 16 amino acids. CDR3 sequence: CASSPPGQSGANVLTF. Here the CDR3 DNA reads TGTGCCAGCTCACCACCGGGACAGTCTGGGGCCAACGTCCTGACTTTC.

The chain couples TRBV19 to TRBJ2-3; TRBD1 matches 9 bases. There are 17 residues in the CDR3. Germline CDR1 and CDR2: LNHDA and SQIVND (reference sequence). The V segment lost 3 bases and the J segment 2 bases; nucleotides outside the gene matches: 9. The CDR3 protein is CASSILWTGVSTDTQYF. Written as DNA, the CDR3 is TGTGCCAGTAGTATCCTCTGGACAGGGGTGTCCACAGATACGCAGTATTTT.

The genes are TRBV10-3 and TRBJ2-5; TRBD2 matches 8 bases. The CDR3 consists of 16 residues. Germline V CDR1 and CDR2: ENHRY, SYGVKD. Trimming at V came to 3 bases and at J to 5 bases, leaving 11 bases not matched to a gene. CDR3 nucleotides: TGTGCCATCAGTGACCACAGCGGGAGACCGGGGGAGACCCAGTACTTC. Protein product: CAISDHSGRPGETQYF.

The V gene is TRBV19, the J gene TRBJ2-7; 9 bases match TRBD1. Germline V gives CDR1 LNHDA, CDR2 SQIVND (reference sequence). J lost 5 bases, V lost 8 bases, and 4 bases had no gene match. CDR3 length: 12 residues. CDR3 DNA: TGTGCCAGTGGGACAGGGCGCAACGAGCAGTACTTC. This translates into CASGTGRNEQYF.

V gene TRBV28 combines with J gene TRBJ2-2; 8 bases line up with TRBD2. The CDR3 consists of 14 residues. The V gene's germline CDR1 is MDHEN and CDR2 SYDVKM. Germline trimming cut 6 bases from V and 4 bases from J; bases unmatched to any gene: 4. This CDR3 is CASRRTSRTGELFF. The CDR3 bases are TGTGCCAGCAGGCGGACTAGCCGCACCGGGGAGCTGTTTTTT.

This clone was observed a single time. The V call is TRBV19, the J call TRBJ2-7; D may be TRBD2 (6 bases). V was pared by 4 bases and J by 3 bases, with 10 bases between. The CDR3 has 13 residues. Germline CDR1 reads LNHDA; CDR2 reads SQIVND (reference sequence). The CDR3 loop is CASSSGLLYEQYF. CDR3 in DNA: TGTGCCAGTAGTAGCGGACTACTCTACGAGCAGTACTTC. The whole variable domain, remainder taken from reference TRBV19 and TRBJ2-7, is DGGITQSPKYLFRKEGQNVTLSCEQNLNHDAMYWYRQDPGQGLRLIYYSQIVNDFQKGDIAEGYSVSREKKESFPLTVTSAQKNPTAFYLCASSSGLLYEQYFGPGTRLTVT.